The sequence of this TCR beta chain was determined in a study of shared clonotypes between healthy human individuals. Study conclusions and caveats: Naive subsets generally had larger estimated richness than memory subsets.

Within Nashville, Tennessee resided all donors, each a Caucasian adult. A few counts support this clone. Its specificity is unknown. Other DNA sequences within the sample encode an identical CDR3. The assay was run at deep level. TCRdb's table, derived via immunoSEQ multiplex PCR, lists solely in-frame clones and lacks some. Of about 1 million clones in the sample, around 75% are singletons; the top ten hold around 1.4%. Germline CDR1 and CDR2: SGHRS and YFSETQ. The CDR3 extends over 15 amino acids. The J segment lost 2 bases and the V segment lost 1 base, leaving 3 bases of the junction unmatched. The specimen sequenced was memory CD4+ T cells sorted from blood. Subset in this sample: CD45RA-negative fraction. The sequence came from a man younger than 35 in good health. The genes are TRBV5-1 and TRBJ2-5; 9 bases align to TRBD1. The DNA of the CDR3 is TGCGCCAGCAGCTTGCAGGGACAGGGTCAAGAGACCCAGTACTTC. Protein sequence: CASSLQGQGQETQYF.